The 22 T cell receptor beta chains below come from one sample, sequenced in a study of Graves' ophthalmopathy and Graves' hyperthyroidism. Amplification from RNA transcripts yielded the TCR beta CDR3 regions. A first-round RT-PCR used HTBI primers, followed by a second-round multiplex PCR. TCRdb passed the multiplex PCR reads through MiXCR, listing each CDR3 protein once. The sample lists some 750,000 distinct CDR3 sequences, 35% to 50% seen once, with roughly 46% in the top ten. Sequenced: peripheral blood. All receptors come from an adult man with Graves' ophthalmopathy.

This clonotype showed up many times. The chain uses TRBV14 and TRBJ1-2; D is perhaps TRBD1 (5 bases). This CDR3 region has 14 residues. V dropped 3 bases and J dropped 7 bases, with 15 bases sitting between them. Germline CDR1 and CDR2: SGHDN and FVKESK. CDR3 protein: CASSQGTWPGGYTF. CDR3 coding DNA: TGTGCCAGCAGCCAGGGGACGTGGCCTGGTGGCTACACCTTC. Full variable domain (missing parts from reference TRBV14 and TRBJ1-2): EAGVTQFPSHSVIEKGQTVTLRCDPISGHDNLYWYRRVMGKEIKFLLHFVKESKQDESGMPNNRFLAERTGGTYSTLKVQPAELEDSGVYFCASSQGTWPGGYTFGSGTRLTVV.

This chain links TRBV7-9 with TRBJ2-7; 9 bases fit TRBD1. This CDR3 has 17 residues. Per the germline V gene, CDR1 is SEHNR and CDR2 is FQNEAQ (reference sequence). Losses at the gene ends were 8 bases for V and 0 bases for J; bases not matched to a gene: 14. This CDR3 is CASAKKLPGQGSYEQYF. The CDR3 DNA reads TGTGCCAGCGCCAAAAAACTCCCGGGACAGGGCTCCTACGAGCAGTACTTC.

The genes are TRBV7-9 and TRBJ2-5; TRBD2 matches at 8 bases. The V gene end was trimmed by 6 bases and the J gene end by 5 bases; junction bases not matched to a gene: 11. The V gene's germline CDR1 is SEHNR and CDR2 FQNEAQ (reference sequence). There are 15 residues in the CDR3. The CDR3 DNA sequence: TGTGCCAGCAGTTCCAAGGGACTAGTCACGGAGACCCAGTACTTC. Its protein product is CASSSKGLVTETQYF.

This sequence joins TRBV7-8 and TRBJ2-7; D not certain. Germline V gives CDR1 SGHVS, CDR2 FQNEAQ. Between the trimmed V and J ends, which lost 5 bases and 6 bases, there was a span of 11 bases. The CDR3 contains 12 residues. CDR3 sequence: CASSHASREQYF. The CDR3 DNA reads TGTGCCAGCAGCCACGCTTCGCGCGAGCAGTACTTC.

The gene calls are TRBV6-5 and TRBJ1-4; D is unclear. V was pared by 4 bases and J by 11 bases, with 11 bases between. Per germline, CDR1 MNHEY and CDR2 SVGAGI. The CDR3 spans 12 residues. CDR3 sequence: CASSSPTGKLFF. In DNA form, the CDR3 reads TGTGCCAGCAGTTCCCCAACGGGGAAACTGTTTTTT.

This clonotype has a handful of counts. The chain recombines TRBV12-3 or TRBV12-4 with TRBJ1-5; 9 bases are a match to TRBD1. Trimming took 3 bases from V and 0 from J; bases not matched to a gene: 3. The CDR3 runs to 16 residues. CDR3 loop: CASSFGTGYSNQPQHF. The DNA for the CDR3 is TGTGCCAGCAGTTTCGGGACAGGGTATAGCAATCAGCCCCAGCATTTT.

V usage is TRBV15 and J usage is TRBJ1-2; weak D call: TRBD1 (6 bases). Germline loops: CDR1 LNHNV, CDR2 YYDKDF (reference sequence). This CDR3 region has 16 residues. The germline V and J ends were trimmed by 1 base and 1 base, with 13 bases remaining between them. The CDR3 DNA sequence: TGTGCCACCAGCAGAGGGGCCCCCAGGGGTAACTATGGCTACACCTTC. Its translation: CATSRGAPRGNYGYTF.

The chain is built from TRBV7-3 and TRBJ2-7, with D perhaps TRBD2 (5 bases). The V end lost 6 bases, the J end lost 0 bases, and 15 bases lay between the germline ends. The CDR3 consists of 15 residues. CDR1 is SGHTA, CDR2 FQGTGA, per germline. The CDR3 here is CASSLLPGSSYEQYF. CDR3 sequence (DNA): TGTGCCAGCAGTTTGCTGCCGGGAAGCTCCTACGAGCAGTACTTC.

This clonotype was counted a few times. V usage is TRBV20-1 and J usage is TRBJ1-2; 9 bases align to TRBD1. CDR1 is DFQATT and CDR2 is SNEGSKA in the germline V gene (reference sequence). The CDR3 is 14 amino acids. Unmatched junction bases numbered 4, after V lost 3 bases and J lost 2 bases. CDR3 amino acids: CSASMGQGNYGYTF. CDR3 sequence (DNA): TGCAGTGCTAGTATGGGACAGGGAAACTATGGCTACACCTTC.

This clonotype was counted between two and nine times. The genes are TRBV7-9 and TRBJ2-5; the D gene is possibly TRBD2 (6 bases). Germline CDR1 reads SEHNR; CDR2 reads FQNEAQ (reference sequence). The V gene lost 5 bases and the J gene lost 9 bases, with 16 bases spanning the gap. The CDR3 is 13 residues long. The chain's CDR3 is CASSARGSGAQYF. The CDR3, as DNA: TGTGCCAGCAGCGCCCGGGGGTCCGGGGCCCAGTACTTC.

This clonotype has only a few counts. V usage is TRBV2 and J usage is TRBJ2-7; D may be TRBD1 or TRBD2 (6 bases each). Per the germline V gene, CDR1 is SNHLY and CDR2 is FYNNEI. The ends were cut back, 5 bases at V and 5 bases at J, with 16 bases in the middle. The CDR3 covers 14 residues. The CDR3 DNA is TGTGCCAGCAGTTTAGCTGGGGGGCTCAACGAGCAGTACTTC. Its translation: CASSLAGGLNEQYF.

Only a few counts were recorded for this clonotype. It may be a read error: a sequence one base away is much more abundant. The chain uses TRBV29-1 and TRBJ2-5; D may be TRBD1 or TRBD2 (5 bases each). V lost 4 bases to trimming and J lost 5 bases, with 11 bases between them. Per the germline V gene, CDR1 is SQVTM and CDR2 is ANQGSEA. The CDR3 is made up of 12 amino acids. DNA for the CDR3: TGCAGCGTTGGCAAGGGGAGCGAGACCCAGTACTTC. Translating it yields CSVGKGSETQYF.

This clonotype was found a few times. This rearrangement joins TRBV10-3 to TRBJ2-7, with 9 nucleotides matching TRBD1. CDR1 is ENHRY, CDR2 SYGVKD, per germline. The CDR3 has 18 residues. V lost 0 bases and J lost 5; bases outside the gene matches: 14. CDR3 DNA: TGTGCCATCAGTGAGTCACCTGATGGGACAGGGATAGTCGACGAGCAGTACTTC. Encoded protein: CAISESPDGTGIVDEQYF.

Points on this clonotype: Possible read error: a much larger clone is one base away. The rearrangement joins TRBV7-9 to TRBJ1-6, with 8 bases identical to TRBD1. The CDR3 sequence is 14 residues long. V was clipped by 4 bases and J by 9 bases; unmatched bases: 5. Per the germline V gene, CDR1 is SEHNR and CDR2 is FQNEAQ (reference sequence). CDR3 residues: CASSSAGGTSPLHF. The CDR3 coding sequence is TGTGCCAGCAGCTCGGCAGGGGGCACTTCACCCCTCCACTTT.

This clonotype was seen a handful of times. The rearrangement joins TRBV19 to TRBJ2-7; D is possibly TRBD1 (5 bases). This CDR3 has 14 amino acids. Germline CDR1 and CDR2: LNHDA and SQIVND (reference sequence). V lost 9 bases to trimming and J lost 0 bases, with 15 bases between them. CDR3 nucleotides: TGTGCCAGGAAGACAGCGAAACTCTCCTACGAGCAGTACTTC. Protein: CARKTAKLSYEQYF.

This clonotype was seen ten or more times. The chain links TRBV20-1 to TRBJ2-6; D uncertain. This CDR3 region has 14 residues. Germline CDR1 DFQATT, CDR2 SNEGSKA (reference sequence). V was trimmed by 6 bases and J by 0 bases, leaving 9 bases between them. The CDR3 loop reads CSAFRLSGANVLTF. CDR3 nucleotide sequence: TGCAGTGCCTTTCGCCTCTCTGGGGCCAACGTCCTGACTTTC.

This clonotype appeared many times. This chain connects TRBV5-1 to TRBJ2-7; tentatively, D is TRBD1 or TRBD2 (5 bases each). The CDR3 sequence is 13 residues long. CDR1 is SGHRS, CDR2 YFSETQ, per germline. V was trimmed by 4 bases and J by 3 bases, leaving 11 bases between them. CDR3 sequence reads: CASSPGTYYEQYF. DNA for the CDR3: TGCGCCAGCAGCCCTGGGACGTACTACGAGCAGTACTTC.

The chain is built from TRBV25-1 and TRBJ2-7; 7 positions agree with TRBD1. The V gene's germline CDR1 is MGHDK and CDR2 SYGVNS. The CDR3 consists of 18 residues. Trimming at V came to 6 bases and at J to 2 bases, leaving 19 bases not matched to a gene. DNA for the CDR3: TGTGCCAGCAGACCGATGCTTGACAGGGACAGCTGGACCTACGAGCAGTACTTC. It translates to CASRPMLDRDSWTYEQYF.

As concerns this clonotype: One end of the junction varies from germline; a read error may be responsible. V gene TRBV7-9 combines with J gene TRBJ1-4, with D possibly TRBD1 on 5 matching bases. The CDR3 consists of 13 residues. Germline CDR1 and CDR2: SEHNR and FQNEAQ (reference sequence). CDR3 protein: CASSSRVWGKTVF. CDR3 nucleotides: TGTGCCAGCAGCTCCAGGGTTTGGGGAAAAACTGTTTTT.

The CDR3 DNA reads as TGCAGTGGGGGAGGGGTACACTACGAGCAGTACTTC. This translates into CSGGGVHYEQYF. This chain joins TRBV20-1 and TRBJ2-7; 7 nucleotides align to TRBD2. The CDR3 runs to 12 residues. The V and J ends lost 7 bases and 3 bases, in that order; junction bases with no gene match: 6. The V gene's germline CDR1 is DFQATT and CDR2 SNEGSKA (reference sequence).

As concerns this clonotype: The junction departs from germline at one end; a sequencing error may be responsible. The chain employs TRBV30 and TRBJ1-1; TRBD1 agrees at 7 bases. The CDR3 runs 14 residues. The germline V gene encodes CDR1 GTSNPN and CDR2 SVGIG (reference sequence). The CDR3 protein is CAWSVTTGVTKAFF. DNA for the CDR3: TGTGCCTGGAGCGTTACAACAGGGGTCACTAAAGCTTTCTTT. Together with reference TRBV30 and TRBJ1-1, the CDR3 gives the full variable domain: SQTIHQWPATLVQPVGSPLSLECTVEGTSNPNLYWYRQAAGRGLQLLFYSVGIGQISSEVPQNLSASRPQDRQFILSSKKLLLSDSGFYLCAWSVTTGVTKAFFGQGTRLTVV.

Points on this clonotype: An end of the junction does not agree with germline; a read error may underlie this. The V call is TRBV9, the J call TRBJ2-6; D remains unclear. Per the germline V gene, CDR1 is SGDLS and CDR2 is YYNGEE. CDR3 length equals 11 residues. In DNA form, the CDR3 reads TGTGCCAGCAGCGTAGAAGGTACTGAAGCTTTC. Translated: CASSVEGTEAF.